This TCR beta chain originates from a study of blood T cell repertoires in COVID-19. Whole-study context: Acute and convalescent COVID-19 samples came from the United States, Italy and Spain. The analysed material was cDNA or gDNA that came from T cells, B-cell-depleted T cells, or PBMCs.

With 3 bases clipped from V and 11 bases from J, the junction kept 9 bases outside the gene matches. This CDR3 is 13 amino acids long. Germline CDR1 LNHDA, CDR2 SQIVND (reference sequence). Per the study methods: Nucleated cell counts were estimated from reference gene primer amplification. Profiling relied on immunoSEQ multiplex PCR, and the TCRdb table lists in-frame clones only, not all of them. D and trimming come from the DNA, and the V and J calls and clone size come from that table. The sample lists about 150,000 clones; more than 85% were seen once. The clonotype comes from a man aged 60 to 69 with active or convalescent COVID-19. Input material: peripheral blood. V usage is TRBV19 and J usage is TRBJ1-1; 7 bases are shared with TRBD1. The CDR3 nucleotides read TGTGCCAGTAGTATTACAGGGGTGGGTGATGCTTTCTTT. As protein: CASSITGVGDAFF.